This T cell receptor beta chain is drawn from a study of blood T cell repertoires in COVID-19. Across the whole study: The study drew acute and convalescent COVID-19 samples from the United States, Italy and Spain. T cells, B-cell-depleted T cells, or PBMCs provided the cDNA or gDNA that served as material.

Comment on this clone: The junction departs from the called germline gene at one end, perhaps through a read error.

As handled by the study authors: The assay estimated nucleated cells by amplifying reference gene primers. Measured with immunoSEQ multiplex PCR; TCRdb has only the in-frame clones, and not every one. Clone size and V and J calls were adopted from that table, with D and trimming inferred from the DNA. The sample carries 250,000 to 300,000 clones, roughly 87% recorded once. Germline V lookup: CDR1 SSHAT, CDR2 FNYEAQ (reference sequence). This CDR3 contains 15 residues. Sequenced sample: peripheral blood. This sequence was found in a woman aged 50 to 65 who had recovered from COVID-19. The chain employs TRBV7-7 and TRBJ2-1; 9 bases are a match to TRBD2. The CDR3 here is CASSLSLAGTNEQFF. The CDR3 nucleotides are TGTGCTAGCAGCTTAAGCCTAGCGGGAACGAATGAGCAGTTCTTC.